A single sample gave rise to the 16 T cell receptor beta chains below, sequenced in a study of blood T cell repertoires in COVID-19. Sequenced by immunoSEQ multiplex PCR; TCRdb stores in-frame clones only, minus some. The table lists 200,000 to 300,000 clones, 90% of them singletons. The sample comprised peripheral blood. These receptors were obtained from a woman between 40 and 50 years old with acute or convalescent COVID-19.

The V and J genes are TRBV2 and TRBJ1-5; 10 nucleotides align to TRBD1. The CDR3 extends over 15 amino acids. The V and J ends lost 7 bases and 6 bases, in that order; junction bases with no gene match: 9. Looked up from germline, CDR1 is SNHLY and CDR2 is FYNNEI. Here the CDR3 DNA reads TGTGCCAGCACGTCGACAGGGGGCTTGGGTCAGCCCCAGCATTTT. Protein product: CASTSTGGLGQPQHF.

Notes on this clone: The sample holds other DNA sequences that translate to the same CDR3. V is TRBV11-2 and J is TRBJ1-6; no firm D call. The CDR3 contains 14 residues. The V end was cut by 6 bases, the J end by 9 bases, with 15 bases between. Germline-derived CDR1 and CDR2 are SGHAT and FQNNGV. The chain's CDR3 is CASSSGPRRSPLHF. CDR3 DNA sequence: TGTGCCAGCAGTAGCGGACCACGTCGTTCACCCCTCCACTTT.

The gene calls are TRBV6-4 and TRBJ2-7, with 10 positions matching TRBD1. Trimming at V came to 2 bases and at J to 1 base, leaving 11 bases not matched to a gene. CDR1 is MRHNA, CDR2 SNTAGT, per germline. The CDR3 is 18 amino acids. CDR3 DNA sequence: TGTGCCAGCAGTGACCGCGGGACAGGGGATGATGCATCCTACGAGCAGTACGTC. It specifies CASSDRGTGDDASYEQYV.

This sequence joins TRBV27 and TRBJ2-7, with 9 nucleotides matching TRBD1. V shed 9 bases, J shed 5 bases, and the junction held 8 bases outside the gene matches. Per germline, CDR1 MNHEY and CDR2 SMNVEV (reference sequence). The CDR3 spans 13 residues. The CDR3 sequence is CARKDRGEHEQYV. The CDR3 nucleotides read TGTGCCAGGAAGGACAGGGGTGAACACGAGCAGTACGTC.

V gene TRBV5-1 combines with J gene TRBJ2-7; 9 bases are shared with TRBD1. Trimming took 9 bases from V and 2 from J; bases not matched to a gene: 6. The CDR3 loop spans 13 amino acids. The germline V gene has CDR1 SGHRS and CDR2 YFSETQ. CDR3 sequence reads: CAIPGQGAYEQYV. CDR3 coding DNA: TGCGCCATTCCGGGACAGGGAGCCTACGAGCAGTACGTC.

This sequence joins TRBV3-1 (or the pseudogene TRBV3-2) and TRBJ1-2, with 9 bases identical to TRBD1. V lost 2 bases, J lost 8 bases, and 6 bases stayed unmatched. The germline CDR1 and CDR2 sequences are LGHDT and YNNKEL (reference sequence). The CDR3 consists of 14 residues. The DNA of the CDR3 is TGTGCCAGCAGCCAAAAAACAGGGGGCCGGGGCTACACCTTC. Protein product: CASSQKTGGRGYTF.

The V and J genes are TRBV7-8 and TRBJ2-5, with D unclear. V was trimmed by 0 bases and J by 5 bases, leaving 4 bases between them. Germline values: CDR1 SGHVS, CDR2 FQNEAQ. This CDR3 comprises 12 residues. The CDR3 coding sequence is TGTGCCAGCAGCTTAGCGCGGGAGACCCAGTACTTC. Translated, it gives CASSLARETQYF.

J is TRBJ1-2 and V is TRBV6-6; D unclear. V gave up 10 bases and J gave up 5 bases, with 8 bases separating them. The CDR3 extends over 10 amino acids. Germline CDR1 and CDR2: MNHNY and SVGAGI (reference sequence). CDR3: CATESYGYTF. CDR3 in DNA: TGTGCCACCGAGAGTTATGGCTACACCTTC.

The chain uses TRBV7-2 and TRBJ2-7, with 8 bases matching TRBD2. Germline CDR1 and CDR2: SGHTA and FQGNSA. With V trimmed by 0 bases and J by 4 bases, 5 bases remained unmatched. The CDR3 is made up of 15 amino acids. CDR3 DNA sequence: TGTGCCAGCAGCTTAGCGAACGGGGGGGTATACGAGCAGTACGTC. Translated, it gives CASSLANGGVYEQYV.

The chain couples TRBV7-6 to TRBJ2-3; 9 bases are shared with TRBD1. With V trimmed by 6 bases and J by 1 base, 11 bases remained unmatched. CDR3 length: 17 residues. Germline CDR1 and CDR2: SGHVS and FNYEAQ. This CDR3 reads CASRSRYRGHGTDTQYF. CDR3 bases: TGTGCCAGCAGGTCTCGGTACAGGGGGCATGGCACAGATACGCAGTATTTT.

The CDR3 here is CASSLASYGYTF. CDR3 DNA: TGTGCCAGCAGTTTAGCCAGCTATGGCTACACCTTC. The chain links TRBV12-3 or TRBV12-4 to TRBJ1-2, with no clear D. The CDR3 contains 12 residues. With 0 bases removed from V and 4 bases from J, the gap between germline ends came to 3 bases.

The rearrangement joins TRBV9 to TRBJ2-1; D possibly corresponds to TRBD1 (5 bases). The CDR3 length is 16 residues. CDR1 SGDLS and CDR2 YYNGEE come from the germline V gene. V lost 0 bases and J 0 bases, leaving 10 bases between the germline ends. The CDR3 DNA is TGTGCCAGCAGCGTAGAAGGGGCCACCTCCTACAATGAGCAGTTCTTC. Its translation: CASSVEGATSYNEQFF.

The gene calls are TRBV19 and TRBJ1-5; D remains ambiguous. V was pared by 5 bases and J by 6 bases, with 8 bases between. Germline lookup yields CDR1 LNHDA and CDR2 SQIVND (reference sequence). CDR3 length equals 12 residues. CDR3 amino acids: CASSEQAQPQHF. The DNA of the CDR3 is TGTGCCAGTAGTGAGCAGGCTCAGCCCCAGCATTTT.

This rearrangement joins TRBV9 to TRBJ2-5; 11 nucleotides align to TRBD2. This CDR3 spans 17 amino acids. Trimming cost V 0 bases and J 5 bases; bases outside gene matches: 9. The germline gives CDR1 SGDLS, CDR2 YYNGEE. CDR3 DNA: TGTGCCAGCAGCGTAGATCTAGCGGGGGGTTCGCGGGAGACCCAGTACTTC. It codes for CASSVDLAGGSRETQYF.

The V call is TRBV2, the J call TRBJ1-1; 7 bases agree with TRBD1. J was trimmed by 5 bases and V by 9 bases; bases with no gene match: 9. The germline gives CDR1 SNHLY, CDR2 FYNNEI. CDR3 length equals 13 residues. The CDR3 sequence: CARGAQGMTEAFF. The CDR3 bases are TGTGCCAGGGGGGCACAGGGGATGACTGAAGCTTTCTTT.

The rearrangement links TRBV27 to TRBJ1-1, with 11 bases identical to TRBD1. Germline V gives CDR1 MNHEY, CDR2 SMNVEV (reference sequence). V was pared by 2 bases and J by 3 bases, with 11 bases of the junction left unmatched. This CDR3 contains 18 residues. Written as DNA, the CDR3 is TGTGCCAGCAGTTTAGACCGGACAGGGGGCTTGGGTTACACTGAAGCTTTCTTT. Its translation: CASSLDRTGGLGYTEAFF.